This T cell receptor beta chain emerged from a study of beta chain features in type 1 diabetes. Study summary: Patients did not differ from healthy donors in age, gender or cell yield. The samples had around 100 million sorted cells examined in all.

TCRB transcripts that were expressed got sequenced, as all of the isolated RNA had been reverse transcribed. Sequenced by immunoSEQ multiplex PCR; TCRdb stores in-frame clones only, minus some. The table has about 160,000 clones, about 9% seen once; the top ten hold around 0.56%. Sorting gave populations that all exceeded 98% purity. V lost 5 bases and J 1 base, leaving 8 bases between the germline ends. CDR1 is MDHEN and CDR2 is SYDVKM in the germline V gene. This CDR3 contains 14 residues. Concerning this clone: Its matching antigen is unknown.

Study-level points and caveats: The naive, central memory and Treg TCRB repertoires showed an apparent similarity that was greater among patients than among healthy donors. Among all four CD4+ subsets, Type 1 diabetes patients had TCRB CDR3s that were moderately but significantly shorter.

V gene TRBV28 combines with J gene TRBJ2-2; no clear D. Sequencing input: central memory CD4+ T cells from blood. This clonotype was obtained from a woman between 18 and 30 years old with type 1 diabetes. The CDR3 here is CASSLSWNTGELFF. CDR3 bases: TGTGCCAGCAGTCTATCGTGGAACACCGGGGAGCTGTTTTTT.